This T cell receptor (beta chain) was recovered during a study of memory B cells and T cells in multiple sclerosis. Overall study findings and caveats: Compartments had unequal clone-set sizes, affecting shared clonotype counts.

Germline V gene data show CDR1 as SGHDT and CDR2 as YYEEEE. The CDR3 has 15 residues. After removal of 2 bases from V and 4 bases from J, the junction contained 4 bases not matched to a gene. Stimulus-free culture yielded autoproliferating CFSE-dim and non-proliferating CFSE-high T cells, each sequenced separately. Pooled replicate wells came from some 50 million CFSE-labeled PBMCs cultured about seven days without stimulus. The assay was immunoSEQ multiplex PCR, and TCRdb's table has in-frame clones only and misses some. The sample lists 32,000 or so clones; more than 75% were seen once. Note on this clone: Its antigen is not known.

This clonotype was obtained from a human donor with multiple sclerosis. The rearrangement links TRBV5-6 to TRBJ2-5; 11 bases fit TRBD1. Specimen: PBMCs from blood kept in culture. CDR3 nucleotides: TGTGCCAGCAGCTTATCGGGACAGGGGGTAGAGACCCAGTACTTC. Translating it yields CASSLSGQGVETQYF.